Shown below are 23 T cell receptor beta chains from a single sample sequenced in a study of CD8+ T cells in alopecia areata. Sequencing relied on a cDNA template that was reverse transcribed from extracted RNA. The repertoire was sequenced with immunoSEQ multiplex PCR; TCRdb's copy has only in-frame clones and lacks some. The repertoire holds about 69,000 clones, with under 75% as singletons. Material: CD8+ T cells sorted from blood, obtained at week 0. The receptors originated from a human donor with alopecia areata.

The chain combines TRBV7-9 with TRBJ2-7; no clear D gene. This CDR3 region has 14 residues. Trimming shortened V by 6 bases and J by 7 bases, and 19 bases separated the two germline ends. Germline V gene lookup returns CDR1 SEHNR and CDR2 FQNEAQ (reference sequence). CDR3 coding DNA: TGTGCCAGCAGTCCAAGCCCGGCTGTCGGGGAGCAGTACTTC. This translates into CASSPSPAVGEQYF.

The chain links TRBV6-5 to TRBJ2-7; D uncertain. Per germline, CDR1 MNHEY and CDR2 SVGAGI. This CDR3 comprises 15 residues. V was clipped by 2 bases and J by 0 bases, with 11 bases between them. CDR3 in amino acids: CASSYGPQVSYEQYF. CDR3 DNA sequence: TGTGCCAGCAGTTACGGACCCCAGGTCTCCTACGAGCAGTACTTC.

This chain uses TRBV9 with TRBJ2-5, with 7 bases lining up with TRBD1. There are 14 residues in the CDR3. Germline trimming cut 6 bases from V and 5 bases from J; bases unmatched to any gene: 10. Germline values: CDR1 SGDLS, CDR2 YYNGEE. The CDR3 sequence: CASNQTGFNETQYF. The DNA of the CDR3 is TGTGCCAGCAACCAGACAGGGTTTAACGAGACCCAGTACTTC. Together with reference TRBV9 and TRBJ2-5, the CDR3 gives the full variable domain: DSGVTQTPKHLITATGQRVTLRCSPRSGDLSVYWYQQSLDQGLQFLIQYYNGEERAKGNILERFSAQQFPDLHSELNLSSLELGDSALYFCASNQTGFNETQYFGPGTRLLVL.

CDR3 in DNA: TGTGCCAGTAGTATAGTAGTCGGGACAGCCCAAGAGACCCAGTACTTC. The encoded protein is CASSIVVGTAQETQYF. The rearrangement links TRBV19 to TRBJ2-5; 7 bases are shared with TRBD1. The germline CDR1 and CDR2 sequences are LNHDA and SQIVND (reference sequence). The CDR3 covers 16 residues. The ends lost 1 base at V and 1 base at J; junction bases unmatched: 6.

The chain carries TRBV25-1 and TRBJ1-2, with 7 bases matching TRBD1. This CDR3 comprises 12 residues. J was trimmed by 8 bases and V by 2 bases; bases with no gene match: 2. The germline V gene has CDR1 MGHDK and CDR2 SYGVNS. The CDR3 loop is CASSEDREGYTF. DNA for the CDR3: TGTGCCAGCAGTGAAGACAGGGAGGGCTACACCTTC.

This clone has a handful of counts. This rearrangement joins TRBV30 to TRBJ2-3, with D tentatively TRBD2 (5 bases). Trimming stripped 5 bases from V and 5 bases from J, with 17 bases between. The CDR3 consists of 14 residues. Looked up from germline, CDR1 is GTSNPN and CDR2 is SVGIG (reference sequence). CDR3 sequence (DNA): TGTGCCTGGGCGGTATTGGGAGCTGTAGATACGCAGTATTTT. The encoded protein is CAWAVLGAVDTQYF.

The CDR3 is CSAFWAGGWVNYGYTF. DNA for the CDR3: TGCAGCGCCTTTTGGGCAGGGGGATGGGTGAACTATGGCTACACCTTC. This chain connects TRBV29-1 to TRBJ1-2; 7 nucleotides match TRBD1. CDR1 is SQVTM, CDR2 ANQGSEA, per germline. The CDR3 runs 16 residues. The trim removed 7 bases at V and 2 bases at J, leaving 16 bases unmatched. Combining the CDR3 with reference TRBV29-1 and TRBJ1-2 gives the whole variable domain SAVISQKPSRDICQRGTSLTIQCQVDSQVTMMFWYRQQPGQSLTLIATANQGSEATYESGFVIDKFPISRPNLTFSTLTVSNMSPEDSSIYLCSAFWAGGWVNYGYTFGSGTRLTVV.

The CDR3 is CAIRDTGTDTQYF. The CDR3 DNA reads as TGTGCCATTAGGGACACCGGGACAGATACGCAGTATTTT. The chain uses TRBV19 and TRBJ2-3, with D possibly matching TRBD1 (6 bases). In germline, CDR1 is LNHDA, CDR2 SQIVND (reference sequence). The V gene lost 10 bases and the J gene lost 3 bases, with 14 bases spanning the gap. The CDR3 has 13 residues.

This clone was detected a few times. CDR3 in DNA: TGCAGCGTAGTCGAGGGGGGGAACGGCTACACCTTC. It encodes CSVVEGGNGYTF. This chain joins TRBV29-1 and TRBJ1-2; D may be TRBD1 (6 bases). Germline loops: CDR1 SQVTM, CDR2 ANQGSEA. V gave up 6 bases and J gave up 8 bases, with 16 bases separating them. The CDR3 is 12 amino acids.

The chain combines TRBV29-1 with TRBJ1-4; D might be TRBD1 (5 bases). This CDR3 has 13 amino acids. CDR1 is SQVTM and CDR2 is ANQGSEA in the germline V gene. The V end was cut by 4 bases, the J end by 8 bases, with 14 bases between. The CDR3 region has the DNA TGCAGCGTTGTGGGGCCTAGGGACGAAAAACTGTTTTTT. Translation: CSVVGPRDEKLFF.

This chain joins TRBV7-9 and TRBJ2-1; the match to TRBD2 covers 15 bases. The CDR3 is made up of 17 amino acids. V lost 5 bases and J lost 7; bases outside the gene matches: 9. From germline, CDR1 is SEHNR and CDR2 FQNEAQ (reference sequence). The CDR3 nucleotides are TGTGCCAGCAGCCGATCGGGACTAGCGGGAGGTGATAATGAGCAGTTCTTC. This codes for CASSRSGLAGGDNEQFF.

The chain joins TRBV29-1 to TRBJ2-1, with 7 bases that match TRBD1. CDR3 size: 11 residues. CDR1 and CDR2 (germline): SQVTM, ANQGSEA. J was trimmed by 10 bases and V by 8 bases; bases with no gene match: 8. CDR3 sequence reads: CSITGVREQFF. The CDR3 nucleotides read TGCAGCATCACAGGGGTCAGAGAGCAGTTCTTC.

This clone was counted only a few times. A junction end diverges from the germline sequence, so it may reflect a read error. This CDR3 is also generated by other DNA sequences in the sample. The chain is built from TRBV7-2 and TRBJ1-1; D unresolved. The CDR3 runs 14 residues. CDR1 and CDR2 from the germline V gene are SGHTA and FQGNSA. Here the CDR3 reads CASSQVSARTEAFF. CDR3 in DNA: TGCGCCAGCAGCCAAGTGAGTGCGAGAACTGAAGCTTTCTTT.

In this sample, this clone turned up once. The DNA of the CDR3 is TGTGCCACCAGCAGTGTCCAAGAGACCCAGTACTTC. Its translation: CATSSVQETQYF. The chain uses TRBV15 and TRBJ2-5; D remains unclear. This CDR3 has 12 amino acids. Trimming took 3 bases from V and 1 from J, leaving 3 bases between them. The V gene's germline CDR1 is LNHNV and CDR2 YYDKDF (reference sequence). The full variable domain, rest sourced from reference TRBV15 and TRBJ2-5, is DAMVIQNPRYQVTQFGKPVTLSCSQTLNHNVMYWYQQKSSQAPKLLFHYYDKDFNNEADTPDNFQSRRPNTSFCFLDIRSPGLGDTAMYLCATSSVQETQYFGPGTRLLVL.

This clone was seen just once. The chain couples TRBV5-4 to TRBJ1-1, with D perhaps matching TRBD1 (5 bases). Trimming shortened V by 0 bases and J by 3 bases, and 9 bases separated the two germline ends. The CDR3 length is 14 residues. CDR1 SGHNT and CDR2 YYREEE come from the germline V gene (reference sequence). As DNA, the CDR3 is TGTGCCAGCAGCTTGGTGGGGGGGGACACTGAAGCTTTCTTT. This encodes CASSLVGGDTEAFF.

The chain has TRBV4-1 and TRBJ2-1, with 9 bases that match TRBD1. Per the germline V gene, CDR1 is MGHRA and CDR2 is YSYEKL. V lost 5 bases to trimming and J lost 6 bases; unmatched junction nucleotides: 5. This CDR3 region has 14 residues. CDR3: CASSWGQGFNEQFF. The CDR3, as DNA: TGCGCCAGCAGCTGGGGACAGGGCTTCAATGAGCAGTTCTTC.

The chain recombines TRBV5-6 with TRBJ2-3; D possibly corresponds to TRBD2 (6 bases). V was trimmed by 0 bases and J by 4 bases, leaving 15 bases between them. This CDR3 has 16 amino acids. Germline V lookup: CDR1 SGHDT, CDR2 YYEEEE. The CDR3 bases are TGTGCCAGCAGCTTGGGGGCCGGGGGAGGCGCAGATACGCAGTATTTT. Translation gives CASSLGAGGGADTQYF.

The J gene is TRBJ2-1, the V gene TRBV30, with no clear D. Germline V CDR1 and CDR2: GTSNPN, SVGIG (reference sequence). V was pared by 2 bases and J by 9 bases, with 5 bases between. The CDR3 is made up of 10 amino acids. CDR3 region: CAWSSSEQFF. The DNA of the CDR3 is TGTGCCTGGAGTTCCAGTGAGCAGTTCTTC.

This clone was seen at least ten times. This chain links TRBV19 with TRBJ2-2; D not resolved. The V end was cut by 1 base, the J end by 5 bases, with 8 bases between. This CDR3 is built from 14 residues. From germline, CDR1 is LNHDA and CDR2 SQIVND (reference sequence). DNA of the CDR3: TGTGCCAGTAGTATAGGCCCTCTGACCGGGGAGCTGTTTTTT. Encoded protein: CASSIGPLTGELFF.

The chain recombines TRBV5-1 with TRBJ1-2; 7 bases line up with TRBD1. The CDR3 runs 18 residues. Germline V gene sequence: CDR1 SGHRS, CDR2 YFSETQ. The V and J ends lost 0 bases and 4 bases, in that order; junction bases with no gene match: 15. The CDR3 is CASSLAPGQPGGCYGYTF. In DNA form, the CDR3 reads TGCGCCAGCAGCTTGGCCCCGGGACAGCCAGGGGGTTGCTATGGCTACACCTTC.

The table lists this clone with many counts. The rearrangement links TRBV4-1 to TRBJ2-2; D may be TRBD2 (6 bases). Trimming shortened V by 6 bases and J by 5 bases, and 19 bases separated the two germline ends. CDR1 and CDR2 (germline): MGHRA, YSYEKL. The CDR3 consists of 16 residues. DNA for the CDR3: TGCGCCAGCAGGGAGCACGCGGGACTTCTTACCGGGGAGCTGTTTTTT. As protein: CASREHAGLLTGELFF.

CDR3 sequence reads: CSVAGGGRTEAFF. CDR3 nucleotide sequence: TGCAGCGTGGCAGGGGGCGGGAGGACTGAAGCTTTCTTT. This chain connects TRBV29-1 to TRBJ1-1; 8 bases fit TRBD1. V shed 6 bases, J shed 5 bases, and the junction held 8 bases outside the gene matches. CDR3 length equals 13 residues. Germline CDR1 is SQVTM and CDR2 is ANQGSEA.

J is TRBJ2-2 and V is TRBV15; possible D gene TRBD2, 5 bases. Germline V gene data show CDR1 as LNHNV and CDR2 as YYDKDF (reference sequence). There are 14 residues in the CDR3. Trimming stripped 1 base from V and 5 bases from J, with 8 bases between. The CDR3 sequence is CATSRVRETGELFF. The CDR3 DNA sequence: TGTGCCACCAGCAGAGTGAGGGAGACCGGGGAGCTGTTTTTT.